This passage covers 5 T cell receptor beta chains from one sample sequenced in a study of identical twins. TCRdb fed the 5' RACE reads into MiXCR, producing one record per CDR3 protein. Among some 1,700,000 distinct CDR3 sequences listed, about 30% were seen once. The sample consisted of cord blood. The receptors come from a newborn girl in good health.

The table lists this clonotype with many counts. This chain links TRBV7-9 with TRBJ1-4, with D possibly matching TRBD1 (5 bases). Germline-derived CDR1 and CDR2 are SEHNR and FQNEAQ (reference sequence). The CDR3 spans 14 residues. With 3 bases removed from V and 8 bases from J, the gap between germline ends came to 13 bases. The CDR3 coding sequence is TGTGCCAGCAGCTTGGAGGGGATTCGGGAAAAACTGTTTTTT. Residues: CASSLEGIREKLFF.

This clonotype has a handful of counts. This sequence joins TRBV30 and TRBJ2-7; D unclear. The length of the CDR3 is 14 residues. V lost 3 bases and J lost 3, with 15 bases in between. Germline V gene data show CDR1 as GTSNPN and CDR2 as SVGIG (reference sequence). DNA of the CDR3: TGTGCCTGGAGAATTCGGCGGACCAGCTACGAGCAGTACTTC. Protein: CAWRIRRTSYEQYF.

The chain links TRBV28 to TRBJ2-3; 9 nucleotides match TRBD2. After removal of 4 bases from V and 5 bases from J, the junction contained 10 bases not matched to a gene. Germline values: CDR1 MDHEN, CDR2 SYDVKM. The CDR3 contains 16 residues. This CDR3 reads CASSSGLAGIEDTQYF. The CDR3 DNA sequence: TGTGCCAGCAGTTCAGGTCTAGCGGGGATAGAAGATACGCAGTATTTT.

This clonotype was counted between two and nine times. One end of the junction does not line up with germline, which may come from a read error. V is TRBV12-3 or TRBV12-4 and J is TRBJ1-1; D call uncertain. The CDR3 loop spans 12 amino acids. The CDR3 sequence is CAGSFSNTEAFF. CDR3 in DNA: TGTGCCGGCAGTTTCTCGAACACTGAAGCTTTCTTT.

The gene calls are TRBV10-3 and TRBJ1-5; 10 nucleotides align to TRBD1. V shed 2 bases and J 7 bases; nucleotides not matched to a gene: 5. This CDR3 spans 15 amino acids. Germline assignment: CDR1 ENHRY and CDR2 SYGVKD. CDR3 in DNA: TGTGCCATCAGTGAGGTGGGACAGGGGCGCCAGCCCCAGCATTTT. It specifies CAISEVGQGRQPQHF.